Described below is a single T cell receptor beta chain sequence and its context. Its antigen remains unknown. Amplification used 60 Vbeta primers and 13 Jbeta primers. TCRdb keeps only in-frame clones here, not all; method: immunoSEQ multiplex PCR. The table has fewer than 250,000 clones, roughly four fifths seen once. The V end was cut by 6 bases, the J end by 6 bases, with 14 bases between. The CDR3 totals 13 residues. Germline V lookup: CDR1 MNHEY, CDR2 SVGAGI. The data derive from a study of cytomegalovirus exposure and HLA in healthy donors. Findings and limits, study-wide: The listing of approximately 160 TCR beta chains classed them as cytomegalovirus-associated. In a later analysis, an Asian-associated ancestry cluster reportedly showed fewer N-insertions than the approximately 640-donor mean.

This TCR was sampled from a girl aged 2 to 10 in good health and CMV-seronegative. V and J are TRBV6-5 and TRBJ1-1; D is unresolved. The sequenced material came from PBMCs. The CDR3 nucleotides read TGTGCCAGCAGCTATGCCTTAGAGGCTGAAGCTTTCTTT. This gives the protein CASSYALEAEAFF.